A single sample gave rise to the 7 T cell receptor beta chains below, sequenced in a study of patients and donors after allogeneic stem cell transplantation. TCRdb passed the RT-PCR reads through MiXCR, listing each CDR3 protein once. The sample holds about 410,000 distinct CDR3 sequences, under 20% seen once. Sequencing was performed on blood, either unsorted or a sorted T cell fraction (not recorded which). Receptors originate from a human donor who was either an allogeneic HSCT recipient or a stem cell or donor lymphocyte infusion donor (not recorded which). It is not recorded whose cells these are; they may come from a transplant donor.

The chain joins TRBV12-3 or TRBV12-4 to TRBJ1-5, with D unresolved. The CDR3 extends over 15 amino acids. Trimming shortened V by 3 bases and J by 4 bases, and 13 bases separated the two germline ends. CDR3 protein: CASSFKGTLNQPQHF. CDR3 nucleotides: TGTGCCAGCAGTTTTAAGGGAACCCTTAATCAGCCCCAGCATTTT.

V and J are TRBV12-3 or TRBV12-4 and TRBJ1-2; 9 bases map to TRBD1. This CDR3 spans 14 amino acids. The trim removed 7 bases at V and 7 bases at J, leaving 10 bases unmatched. CDR3 DNA: TGTGCCAGCACCAACCGGGACAGGGAAGGTGGCTACACCTTC. Translated: CASTNRDREGGYTF.

V and J are TRBV20-1 and TRBJ2-5, with 9 bases identical to TRBD2. CDR1 and CDR2 (germline): DFQATT, SNEGSKA (reference sequence). Germline trimming cut 3 bases from V and 2 bases from J; bases unmatched to any gene: 4. This CDR3 has 14 amino acids. Here the CDR3 DNA reads TGCAGTGCTAGGAGGCGGGGGGGTCAAGAGACCCAGTACTTC. It encodes CSARRRGGQETQYF.

This clonotype was seen repeatedly, ten times or more. V usage is TRBV7-8 and J usage is TRBJ2-2; 8 bases line up with TRBD1. The CDR3 runs to 15 residues. V trimming: 1 base; J trimming: 7 bases; junction bases outside the gene matches: 5. The germline CDR1 and CDR2 sequences are SGHVS and FQNEAQ. The CDR3 spells CASSLGTGRGGELFF. The CDR3, as DNA: TGTGCCAGCAGCTTAGGGACAGGGAGAGGCGGGGAGCTGTTTTTT.

This clonotype appeared a few times. The genes are TRBV13 and TRBJ2-2; no clear D gene. The CDR3 is 16 amino acids. The germline gives CDR1 PRHDT, CDR2 FYEKMQ (reference sequence). V was cut by 2 bases and J by 5 bases, with 15 bases left in between. The CDR3 coding sequence is TGTGCCAGCAGCTTAATTCAGGCGGCGAGTACCGGGGAGCTGTTTTTT. Translation: CASSLIQAASTGELFF.

This clonotype has just a few counts. The chain links TRBV11-1 to TRBJ2-2; 7 bases fit TRBD1. J lost 0 bases, V lost 4 bases, and 8 bases had no gene match. Germline values: CDR1 SGHAT, CDR2 FQDESV (reference sequence). This CDR3 spans 17 amino acids. DNA of the CDR3: TGTGCCAGCAGCTACCGGGACAGAACTTCGAACACCGGGGAGCTGTTTTTT. It yields the protein CASSYRDRTSNTGELFF.

This clonotype was detected many times. This chain joins TRBV7-9 and TRBJ1-1; weak D call: TRBD1 (5 bases). Germline CDR1 SEHNR, CDR2 FQNEAQ (reference sequence). The CDR3 sequence is 13 residues long. Trimming removed 4 bases at V and 5 bases at J, with 11 bases between. CDR3 nucleotides: TGTGCCAGCAGCTCGGGGCGCTGGACTGAAGCTTTCTTT. It codes for CASSSGRWTEAFF.